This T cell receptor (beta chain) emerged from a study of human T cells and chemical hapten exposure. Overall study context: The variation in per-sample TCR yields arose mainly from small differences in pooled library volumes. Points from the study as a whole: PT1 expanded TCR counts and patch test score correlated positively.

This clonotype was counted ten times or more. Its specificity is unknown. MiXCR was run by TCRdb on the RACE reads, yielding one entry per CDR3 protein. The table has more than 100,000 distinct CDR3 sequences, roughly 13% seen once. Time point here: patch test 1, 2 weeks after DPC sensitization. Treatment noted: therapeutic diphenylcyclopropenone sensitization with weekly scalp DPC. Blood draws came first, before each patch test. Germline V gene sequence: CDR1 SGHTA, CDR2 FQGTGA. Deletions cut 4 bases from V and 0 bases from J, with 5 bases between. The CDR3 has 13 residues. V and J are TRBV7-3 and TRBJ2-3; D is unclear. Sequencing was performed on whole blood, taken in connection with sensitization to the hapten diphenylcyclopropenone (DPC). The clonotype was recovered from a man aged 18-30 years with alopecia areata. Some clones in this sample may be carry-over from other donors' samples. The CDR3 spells CASSSTSTDTQYF. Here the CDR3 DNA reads TGTGCCAGCAGCTCGACTAGCACAGATACGCAGTATTTT. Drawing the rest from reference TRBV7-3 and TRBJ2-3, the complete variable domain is GAGVSQTPSNKVTEKGKYVELRCDPISGHTALYWYRQSLGQGPEFLIYFQGTGAADDSGLPNDRFFAVRPEGSVSTLKIQRTERGDSAVYLCASSSTSTDTQYFGPGTRLTVL.